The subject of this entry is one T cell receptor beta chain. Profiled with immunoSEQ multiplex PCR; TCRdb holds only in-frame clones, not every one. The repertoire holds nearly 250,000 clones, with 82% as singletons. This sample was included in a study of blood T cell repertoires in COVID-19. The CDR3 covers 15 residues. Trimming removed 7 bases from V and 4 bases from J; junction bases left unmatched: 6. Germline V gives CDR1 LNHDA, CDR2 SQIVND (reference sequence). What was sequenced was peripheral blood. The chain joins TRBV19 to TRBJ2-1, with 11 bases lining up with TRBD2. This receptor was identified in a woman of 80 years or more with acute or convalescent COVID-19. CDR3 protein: CASTLTSGAYNEQFF. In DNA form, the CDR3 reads TGTGCCAGTACCCTGACTAGCGGGGCGTACAATGAGCAGTTCTTC.